There are a few counts of the clone carrying this T cell receptor (beta chain). The data originate from a study of CD8+CD57+ T cells in acquired aplastic anemia. Study information: Each DNA sample taken from sorted CD4+ and CD8+ cells came to about 3.4 ug on average.

Patients included in sequencing had previously demonstrated CD8+CD57+ cell expansion by flow cytometry. TCR beta VDJ and CDR3 profiling used genomic DNA as template. TCRdb redid the calling of the reads with MiXCR, one entry per CDR3 protein. In the table there are under 200,000 distinct CDR3 sequences, 40% to 50% of which are singletons. V lost 7 bases and J 0 bases, leaving 12 bases between the germline ends. This CDR3 has 14 residues. This clonotype was obtained from a human donor with aplastic anemia. Sequencing input: sorted CD4+, CD8+, or CD8+CD57+ T cells (not recorded which) from PBMCs. The rearrangement joins TRBV12-3 or TRBV12-4 to TRBJ1-1; no definite D call. CDR3: CASTRPSMNTEAFF. In DNA form, the CDR3 reads TGTGCCAGCACTAGACCGAGCATGAACACTGAAGCTTTCTTT.